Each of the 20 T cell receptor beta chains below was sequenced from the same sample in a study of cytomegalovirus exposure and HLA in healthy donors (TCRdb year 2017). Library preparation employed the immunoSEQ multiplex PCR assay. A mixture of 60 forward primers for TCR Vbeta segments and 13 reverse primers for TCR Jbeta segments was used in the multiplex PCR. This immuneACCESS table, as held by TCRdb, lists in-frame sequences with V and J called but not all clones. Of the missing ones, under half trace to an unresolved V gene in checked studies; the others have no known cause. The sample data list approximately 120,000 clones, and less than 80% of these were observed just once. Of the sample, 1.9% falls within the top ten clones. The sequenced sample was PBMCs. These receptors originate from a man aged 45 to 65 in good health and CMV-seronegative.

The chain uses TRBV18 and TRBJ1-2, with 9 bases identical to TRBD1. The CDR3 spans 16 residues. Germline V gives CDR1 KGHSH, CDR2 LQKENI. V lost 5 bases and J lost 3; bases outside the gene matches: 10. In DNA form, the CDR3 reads TGTGCCAGCTCAAGCAACACCGGGACAGGGCACTATGGCTACACCTTC. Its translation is CASSSNTGTGHYGYTF.

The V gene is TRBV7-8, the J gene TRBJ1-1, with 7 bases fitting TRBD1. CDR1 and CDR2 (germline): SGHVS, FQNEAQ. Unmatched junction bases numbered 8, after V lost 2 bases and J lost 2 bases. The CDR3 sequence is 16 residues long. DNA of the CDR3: TGTGCCAGCAGCTTAACCCCGGGACAGACCAACACTGAAGCTTTCTTT. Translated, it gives CASSLTPGQTNTEAFF. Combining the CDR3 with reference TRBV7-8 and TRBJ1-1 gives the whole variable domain GAGVSQSPRYKVAKRGQDVALRCDPISGHVSLFWYQQALGQGPEFLTYFQNEAQLDKSGLPSDRFFAERPEGSVSTLKIQRTQQEDSAVYLCASSLTPGQTNTEAFFGQGTRLTVV.

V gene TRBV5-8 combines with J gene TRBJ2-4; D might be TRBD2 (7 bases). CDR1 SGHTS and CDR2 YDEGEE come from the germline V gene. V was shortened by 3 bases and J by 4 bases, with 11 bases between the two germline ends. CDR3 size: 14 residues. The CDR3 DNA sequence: TGTGCCAGCAGCTCGCGGGGGCTAAAAAACATTCAGTACTTC. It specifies CASSSRGLKNIQYF.

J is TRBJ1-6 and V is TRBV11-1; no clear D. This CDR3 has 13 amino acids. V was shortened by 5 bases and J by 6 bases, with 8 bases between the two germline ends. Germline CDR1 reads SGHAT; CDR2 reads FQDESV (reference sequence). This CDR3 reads CASSPRGNSPLHF. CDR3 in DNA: TGTGCCAGCAGCCCCCGCGGTAATTCACCCCTCCACTTT.

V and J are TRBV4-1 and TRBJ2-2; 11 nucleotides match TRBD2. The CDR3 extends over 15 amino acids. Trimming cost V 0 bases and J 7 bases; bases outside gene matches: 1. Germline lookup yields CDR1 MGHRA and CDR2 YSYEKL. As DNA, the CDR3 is TGCGCCAGCAGCCAAGAAACTAGCGGGGGCGGGGAGCTGTTTTTT. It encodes CASSQETSGGGELFF.

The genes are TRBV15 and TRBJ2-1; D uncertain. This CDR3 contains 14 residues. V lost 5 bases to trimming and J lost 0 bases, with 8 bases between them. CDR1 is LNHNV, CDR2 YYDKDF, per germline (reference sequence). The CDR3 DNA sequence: TGTGCCACCAGCCCCCCTAGCTCCTACAATGAGCAGTTCTTC. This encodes CATSPPSSYNEQFF.

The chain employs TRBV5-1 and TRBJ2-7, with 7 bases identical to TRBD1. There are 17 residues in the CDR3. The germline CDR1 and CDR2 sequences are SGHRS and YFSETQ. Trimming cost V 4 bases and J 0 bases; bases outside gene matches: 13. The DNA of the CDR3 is TGCGCCAGCAGCCGCGGTCCGGGGACAGCCGACTCCTACGAGCAGTACGTC. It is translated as CASSRGPGTADSYEQYV.

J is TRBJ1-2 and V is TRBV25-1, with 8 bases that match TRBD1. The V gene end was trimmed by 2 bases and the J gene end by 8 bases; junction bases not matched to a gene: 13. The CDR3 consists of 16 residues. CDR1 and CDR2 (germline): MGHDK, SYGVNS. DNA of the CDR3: TGTGCCAGCAGTGAACCAGGGGGCGGAAAGCTTAGAGGCTACACCTTC. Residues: CASSEPGGGKLRGYTF.

The CDR3 loop is CASSQEWTGLTDTQYF. The CDR3 DNA sequence: TGCGCCAGCAGCCAAGAATGGACAGGTTTAACAGATACGCAGTATTTT. The chain is built from TRBV4-3 and TRBJ2-3; 7 positions match TRBD1. Germline V gives CDR1 LGHNA, CDR2 YSLEER. The junction had 6 bases not matched to a gene; V was cut back by 0 bases and J by 3 bases. This CDR3 spans 16 amino acids.

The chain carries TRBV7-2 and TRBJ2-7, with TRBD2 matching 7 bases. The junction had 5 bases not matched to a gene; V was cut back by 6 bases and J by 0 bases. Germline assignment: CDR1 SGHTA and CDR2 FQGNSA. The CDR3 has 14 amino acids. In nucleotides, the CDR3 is TGTGCCAGCAGTCGTCGCGGGAGCTCCTACGAGCAGTACTTC. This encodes CASSRRGSSYEQYF.

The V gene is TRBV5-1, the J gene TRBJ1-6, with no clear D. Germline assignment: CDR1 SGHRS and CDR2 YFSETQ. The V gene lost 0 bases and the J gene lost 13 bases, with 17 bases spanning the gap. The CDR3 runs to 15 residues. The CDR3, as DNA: TGCGCCAGCAGCTTGGAGGGAAACGGGGTATCGCCCCTCCACTTT. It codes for CASSLEGNGVSPLHF. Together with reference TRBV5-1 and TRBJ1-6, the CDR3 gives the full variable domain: KAGVTQTPRYLIKTRGQQVTLSCSPISGHRSVSWYQQTPGQGLQFLFEYFSETQRNKGNFPGRFSGRQFSNSRSEMNVSTLELGDSALYLCASSLEGNGVSPLHFGNGTRLTVT.

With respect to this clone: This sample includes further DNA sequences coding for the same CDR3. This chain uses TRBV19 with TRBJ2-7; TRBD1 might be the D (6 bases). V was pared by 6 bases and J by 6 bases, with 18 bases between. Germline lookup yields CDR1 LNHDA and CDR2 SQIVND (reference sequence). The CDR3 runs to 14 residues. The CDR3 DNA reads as TGTGCCAGTAGACCTACAGGGTCCTTCGGCGAGCAGTACGTC. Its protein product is CASRPTGSFGEQYV.

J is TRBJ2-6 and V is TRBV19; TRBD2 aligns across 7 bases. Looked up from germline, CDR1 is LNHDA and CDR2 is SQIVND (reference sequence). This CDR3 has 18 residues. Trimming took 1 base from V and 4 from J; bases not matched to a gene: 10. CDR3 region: CASSIAGGGMEGANVLTF. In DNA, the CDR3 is TGTGCCAGTAGTATAGCGGGCGGGGGTATGGAAGGGGCCAACGTCCTGACTTTC.

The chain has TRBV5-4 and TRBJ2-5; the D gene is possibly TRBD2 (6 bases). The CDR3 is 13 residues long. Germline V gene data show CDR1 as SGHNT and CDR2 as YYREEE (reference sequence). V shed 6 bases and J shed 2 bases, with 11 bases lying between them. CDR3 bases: TGTGCCAGCACGGAGGGGAGGCAAGAGACCCAGTACTTC. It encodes CASTEGRQETQYF.

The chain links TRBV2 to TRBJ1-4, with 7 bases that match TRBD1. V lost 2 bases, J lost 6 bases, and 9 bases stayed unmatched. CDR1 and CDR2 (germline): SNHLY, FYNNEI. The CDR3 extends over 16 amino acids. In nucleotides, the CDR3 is TGTGCCAGCAGTGAACCCCCGACAGGGCCATATGAAAAACTGTTTTTT. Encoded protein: CASSEPPTGPYEKLFF.

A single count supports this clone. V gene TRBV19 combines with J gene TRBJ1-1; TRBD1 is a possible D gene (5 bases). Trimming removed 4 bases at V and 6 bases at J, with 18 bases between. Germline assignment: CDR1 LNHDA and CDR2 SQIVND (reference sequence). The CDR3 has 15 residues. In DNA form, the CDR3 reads TGTGCCAGTAGTAAATTACATGGAGGGGCCGCTGAAGCTTTCTTT. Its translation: CASSKLHGGAAEAFF.

CDR3 in amino acids: CASSEGREQFF. CDR3 nucleotide sequence: TGTGCCAGCAGTGAGGGGAGGGAGCAGTTCTTC. The rearrangement joins TRBV2 to TRBJ2-1; weak D call: TRBD2 (6 bases). This CDR3 has 11 amino acids. Per the germline V gene, CDR1 is SNHLY and CDR2 is FYNNEI. Trimming took 3 bases from V and 10 from J, leaving 7 bases between them.

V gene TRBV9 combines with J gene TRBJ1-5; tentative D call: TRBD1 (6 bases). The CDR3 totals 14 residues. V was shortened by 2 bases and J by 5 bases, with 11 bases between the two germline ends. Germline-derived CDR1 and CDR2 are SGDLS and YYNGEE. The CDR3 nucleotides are TGTGCCAGCAGCGTGGACGCAGGGGATCAGCCCCAGCATTTT. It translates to CASSVDAGDQPQHF.

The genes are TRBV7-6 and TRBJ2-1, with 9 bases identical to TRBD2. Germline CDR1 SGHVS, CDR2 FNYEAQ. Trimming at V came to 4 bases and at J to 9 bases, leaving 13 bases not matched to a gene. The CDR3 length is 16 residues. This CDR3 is CASSWGRGRGGVEQFF. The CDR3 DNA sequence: TGTGCCAGCAGCTGGGGGCGCGGGCGGGGGGGCGTTGAGCAGTTCTTC.

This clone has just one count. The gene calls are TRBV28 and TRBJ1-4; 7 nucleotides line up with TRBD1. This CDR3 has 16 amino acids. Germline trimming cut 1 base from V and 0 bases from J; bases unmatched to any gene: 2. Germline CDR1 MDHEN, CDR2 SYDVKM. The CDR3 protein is CASSLSGTATNEKLFF. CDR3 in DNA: TGTGCCAGCAGTTTATCAGGGACAGCAACTAATGAAAAACTGTTTTTT.